The clone carrying this TCR beta chain rates as medium-sized. This record belongs to a study of T cell repertoires in aging, cancer and after chemotherapy. Overall study context: Pre- and post-chemotherapy samples were paired from chronic lymphocytic leukemia patients treated with fludarabine- or bendamustine-based regimens.

Peripheral blood genomic DNA, not sorted cells or RNA, was the template. Rearranged V-D-J TRB sequences were amplified with a mixed TRB-A/B primer pool. Each CDR3 protein gets one entry after TCRdb re-called the multiplex PCR reads with MiXCR. The sample holds under 7,500 distinct CDR3 sequences; around a fifth are singletons and the top ten take about 2.6%. V was pared by 3 bases and J by 6 bases, with 8 bases of the junction left unmatched. The germline V gene encodes CDR1 LNHDA and CDR2 SQIVND (reference sequence). CDR3 size: 15 residues. The chain couples TRBV19 to TRBJ2-1, with TRBD2 identical over 7 bases. The specimen was blood. This clonotype was obtained from a human donor with a blood cancer. CDR3 DNA: TGTGCCAGTAGTATCGCGGGAGTCTCGTCCAATGAGCAGTTCTTC. Translated: CASSIAGVSSNEQFF. Looking up the rest from reference TRBV19 and TRBJ2-1 gives the full variable domain: DGGITQSPKYLFRKEGQNVTLSCEQNLNHDAMYWYRQDPGQGLRLIYYSQIVNDFQKGDIAEGYSVSREKKESFPLTVTSAQKNPTAFYLCASSIAGVSSNEQFFGPGTRLTVL.